This T cell receptor (beta chain) was sequenced in a study of CD8+CD57+ T cells in acquired aplastic anemia. From germline, CDR1 is SGHVS and CDR2 FQNEAQ. The CDR3 extends over 15 residues, inclusive of both ends. Sequencing was done on patients that had shown CD8+CD57+ cell expansion by flow cytometry. Patients had not yet gotten any therapy when their blood was taken for sampling. The study profiled TCR beta VDJ and CDR3 using genomic DNA as template. TCRdb passed the reads through MiXCR, listing each CDR3 protein once. The sample records 200,000 to 300,000 distinct CDR3 sequences, approximately 86% being singletons. With respect to this clonotype: Its antigen is still unknown. No DNA is shown, since the ends of the CDR3 on it are uncertain; the CDR3 is the one TCRdb lists.

Broader study findings: Shared by patients and controls, 25 to 35 CD8+ CDR3s were abundant in patients.

The sequenced material came from sorted CD4+, CD8+, or CD8+CD57+ T cells (not recorded which) from PBMCs. The TCR originated in a human donor with aplastic anemia. This rearrangement joins TRBV7-8 to TRBJ2-7. CDR3 in amino acids: CASSLDGAEQYVGYV.